The rows below give T cell receptor beta chains drawn from one sample of a study of CD8+CD57+ T cells in acquired aplastic anemia. Via MiXCR, TCRdb re-called the reads, giving one row per CDR3 protein. The table has about 180,000 distinct CDR3 sequences, 40% to 50% seen once. The sample consisted of sorted CD4+, CD8+, or CD8+CD57+ T cells (not recorded which) from PBMCs. The receptors stem from a human donor with aplastic anemia. The CDR3 runs from the conserved cysteine through the conserved F or W. Each record gives: J gene, V gene, D gene, clone size, CDR3 protein, CDR3 DNA. D genes are given only for firm matches. Only part of the rows carry a size: once, few, many, or a class if the clone is expanded.

>TRBJ2-3|TRBV11-1|NA|NA
CASSLSGTRTDTQYF
TGTGCCAGCAGCCTCTCGGGGACCCGCACAGATACGCAGTATTTT
>TRBJ2-7|TRBV7-3|TRBD1|many
CASSSIDRGVYEQYF
TGTGCCAGCAGCTCCATAGACAGGGGAGTTTACGAGCAGTACTTC
>TRBJ2-3|TRBV7-1|TRBD2|NA
CASSSPGLAGGSTDTQYF
TGTGCCAGCAGCTCACCGGGACTAGCGGGAGGGTCCACAGATACGCAGTATTTT
>TRBJ2-7|TRBV20-1|TRBD1|NA
CSARDPPSVTVGTGGAYEQYF
TGCAGTGCTAGAGATCCCCCATCGGTGACCGTAGGGACAGGGGGCGCTTACGAGCAGTACTTC
>TRBJ1-2|TRBV12-3/TRBV12-4|NA|once
CASSFIQNYGYTF
TGTGCCAGCAGTTTCATACAGAACTATGGCTACACCTTC
>TRBJ2-3|TRBV7-2|NA|many
CASSLGWGVSTDTQYF
TGTGCCAGCAGCTTAGGGTGGGGGGTAAGCACAGATACGCAGTATTTT
>TRBJ2-5|TRBV11-3|NA|NA
CASSLVPTIRGTQYF
TGTGCCAGCAGCTTAGTCCCGACGATAAGGGGGACCCAGTACTTC
>TRBJ1-1|TRBV24-1|NA|few
CATSLDGAQNTEAFF
TGTGCCACCAGCCTCGACGGGGCACAGAACACTGAAGCTTTCTTT
>TRBJ2-5|TRBV7-2|NA|NA
CASSSGPQRETQYF
TGTGCCAGCAGCTCCGGACCCCAGCGAGAGACCCAGTACTTC
>TRBJ2-7|TRBV2|NA|NA
CASIVVGSEQYF
TGTGCCAGCATTGTCGTCGGTAGCGAGCAGTACTTC
>TRBJ2-4|TRBV20-1|TRBD2|NA
CSASPLAGGYIQYF
TGCAGTGCCTCGCCACTAGCGGGGGGGTACATTCAGTACTTC
>TRBJ1-3|TRBV19|NA|many
CASSMFNREENTIYF
TGTGCCAGTAGTATGTTTAACAGGGAGGAGAACACCATATATTTT
>TRBJ1-3|TRBV4-3|NA|NA
CASSQVGRGNGNTIYF
TGCGCCAGCAGCCAAGTCGGTCGGGGGAATGGAAACACCATATATTTT
>TRBJ1-6|TRBV14|NA|NA
CASSQNGRAMVLHF
TGTGCCAGCAGCCAAAACGGCAGGGCTATGGTCCTCCACTTT
>TRBJ2-5|TRBV2|TRBD2|NA
CASKPERGTQYF
TGTGCCAGCAAACCCGAGCGGGGGACCCAGTACTTC
>TRBJ2-7|TRBV5-5|NA|many
CASSLAPAWEQYF
TGTGCCAGCAGCTTGGCTCCAGCCTGGGAGCAGTACTTC
>TRBJ2-7|TRBV25-1|NA|NA
CASSVAPVGEQYF
TGTGCCAGCAGCGTAGCCCCGGTGGGCGAGCAGTACTTC
>TRBJ2-1|TRBV7-6|TRBD2|NA
CASSSSGGLYNEQFF
TGTGCCAGCAGCTCTAGCGGGGGCCTCTACAATGAGCAGTTCTTC
>TRBJ1-2|TRBV5-8|NA|NA
CASSPSRNYGYTF
TGTGCCAGCAGCCCCTCCCGAAACTATGGCTACACCTTC
>TRBJ1-6|TRBV7-2|NA|many
CASRPSSYNSPLHF
TGTGCCAGCAGGCCGAGCTCCTATAATTCACCCCTCCACTTT
>TRBJ1-2|TRBV7-9|NA|many
CASDEGRVGGGYTF
TGTGCCAGCGACGAGGGCAGGGTCGGTGGCGGCTACACCTTC
>TRBJ1-2|TRBV10-1|TRBD1|NA
CASSAGQGDGYTF
TGCGCCAGCAGTGCCGGACAGGGTGATGGCTACACCTTC
>TRBJ2-3|TRBV24-1|TRBD2|NA
CATSGLAASTDTQYF
TGTGCCACCAGTGGGCTAGCGGCTAGCACAGATACGCAGTATTTT
>TRBJ1-6|TRBV10-3|NA|medium-sized
CASGIGNSPLHF
TGTGCCAGTGGTATCGGGAATTCACCCCTCCACTTT
>TRBJ2-7|TRBV7-2|NA|NA
CASSLDGIYEQYF
TGTGCCAGCAGCTTAGACGGGATCTACGAGCAGTACTTC
>TRBJ1-6|TRBV11-1|TRBD1|NA
CASSLRATDRGDSPLHF
TGTGCCAGCAGCCTTAGAGCGACGGACAGGGGCGACTCACCCCTCCACTTT
>TRBJ1-2|TRBV19|NA|many
CASSTPGHPYGYTF
TGTGCCAGTAGTACCCCGGGACATCCCTATGGCTACACCTTC
>TRBJ2-2|TRBV2|TRBD1|many
CATRSDRSSSGELFF
TGTGCCACCAGATCGGACAGGTCTTCATCCGGGGAGCTGTTTTTT
>TRBJ1-3|TRBV10-3|NA|once
CAISEGVGGDTIYF
TGTGCCATCAGTGAAGGGGTTGGTGGAGACACCATATATTTT
>TRBJ2-7|TRBV19|NA|many
CASSTSTASYEQYF
TGTGCCAGTAGTACGTCGACTGCCTCCTACGAGCAGTACTTC
>TRBJ2-2|TRBV6-6|NA|NA
CASRNTGELFF
TGTGCCAGCAGAAACACCGGGGAGCTGTTTTTT
>TRBJ1-5|TRBV19|NA|NA
CASSLRDSNQPQHF
TGTGCCAGTAGCCTCCGGGACAGCAATCAGCCCCAGCATTTT
>TRBJ1-6|TRBV5-1|NA|many
CASTINRDYSPLHF
TGCGCCAGTACCATAAACAGAGACTATTCACCCCTCCACTTT
>TRBJ1-2|TRBV6-5|NA|NA
CASSYSRGLDGYTF
TGTGCCAGCAGTTACTCGAGAGGTCTTGATGGCTACACCTTC
>TRBJ1-2|TRBV6-1|TRBD1|NA
CASSRGGTGRWGNYGYTF
TGTGCCAGCAGCCGCGGAGGGACAGGGAGGTGGGGTAACTATGGCTACACCTTC
>TRBJ1-1|TRBV29-1|NA|many
CSVDRAGGTETFF
TGCAGCGTTGACAGGGCTGGCGGAACTGAAACTTTCTTT
>TRBJ2-5|TRBV7-9|NA|NA
CASSLERGFWETQYF
TGTGCCAGCAGCTTAGAACGAGGGTTTTGGGAGACCCAGTACTTC
>TRBJ2-3|TRBV5-8|TRBD1|NA
CASSRGQGADTQYF
TGTGCCAGCAGCCGGGGACAGGGGGCGGATACGCAGTATTTT
>TRBJ1-1|TRBV3-1|NA|many
CASIGNTEAFF
TGTGCCAGCATAGGGAACACTGAAGCTTTCTTT
>TRBJ2-2|TRBV4-1|TRBD1|once
CASSRGQGTGELFF
TGCGCCAGCAGCAGAGGACAGGGAACCGGGGAGCTGTTTTTT
>TRBJ2-2|TRBV20-1|NA|few
CSALGPVNTGELFF
TGCAGTGCTCTAGGGCCCGTAAACACCGGGGAGCTGTTTTTT
>TRBJ2-6|TRBV19|TRBD2|many
CASSIFFGTSLSGANVLTF
TGTGCCAGTAGTATATTTTTTGGGACTAGCCTCTCTGGGGCCAACGTCCTGACTTTC
>TRBJ2-5|TRBV5-1|NA|few
CASSRSGPWETQYF
TGCGCCAGCAGCCGCTCGGGCCCTTGGGAGACCCAGTACTTC
>TRBJ2-5|TRBV12-3/TRBV12-4|TRBD2|many
CASSQRGLYQETQYF
TGTGCCAGCAGCCAGCGGGGGCTGTACCAAGAGACCCAGTACTTC
>TRBJ1-1|TRBV18|NA|NA
CASSLTDRGFLYTEAFF
TGTGCCAGCTCACTAACCGACAGAGGGTTCTTATACACTGAAGCTTTCTTT
>TRBJ1-2|TRBV2|NA|many
CASSTANYGYTF
TGTGCCAGCAGTACAGCGAACTATGGCTACACCTTC
>TRBJ2-3|TRBV29-1|NA|NA
CSVEDQQASTDTRYF
TGCAGCGTTGAAGATCAACAGGCTAGCACAGATACGCGGTATTTT
>TRBJ1-4|TRBV4-1|NA|many
CASRNPGPEKLFF
TGCGCCAGCAGAAATCCCGGCCCCGAAAAACTGTTTTTT
>TRBJ2-5|TRBV20-1|NA|many
CSAPLQETQYF
TGCAGTGCCCCGCTCCAAGAGACCCAGTACTTC
>TRBJ2-5|TRBV5-1|NA|once
CASSDGTGVTETQYF
TGCGCCAGCAGCGACGGGACCGGGGTTACGGAGACCCAGTACTTC